The rows below give T cell receptor beta chains drawn from one sample of a study of T cells in Graves' hyperthyroidism and ophthalmopathy. TCRdb passed the multiplex PCR reads through MiXCR, listing each CDR3 protein once. The sample comprises a few hundred thousand distinct CDR3 sequences, more than 15% of which are singletons, and around 3.5% rests with the top ten. Sequencing was done on a sample of blood. The receptors derive from a woman between 40 and 55 years old with Graves' ophthalmopathy. CDR3s include the opening cysteine and the closing phenylalanine or tryptophan. Fields, in order: V gene, CDR3 protein.

V: TRBV30
CDR3: CAWSDSSSTDTQYF

V: TRBV7-9
CDR3: CASSKTSGDSSYEQYF

V: TRBV6-2/TRBV6-3
CDR3: CASTNRLGLSTGNEQFF

V: TRBV10-1
CDR3: CASSDDRSVVGLSTDTQYF

V: TRBV11-2
CDR3: CASSLGQRGGSDTQYF

V: TRBV2
CDR3: CASSFGLAEQFF

V: TRBV28
CDR3: CASRGWERGTYNEQFF

V: TRBV20-1
CDR3: CSASPGLAGISSGANVLTF

V: TRBV3-1
CDR3: CASSDRVTYEQYF

V: TRBV5-1
CDR3: CASSLGGAAGGYTF

V: TRBV2
CDR3: CASRRLTSTDTQYF

V: TRBV20-1
CDR3: CSARPTPEQGEKAEAFF

V: TRBV2
CDR3: CASSSRDRAYNEQFF

V: TRBV18
CDR3: CASSPRDSGYTDTQYF

V: TRBV3-1
CDR3: CASTSQGLNTEAFF

V: TRBV3-1
CDR3: CASSMGGHMNTEAFF

V: TRBV20-1
CDR3: CSGTGGHETQYF

V: TRBV4-1
CDR3: CASSHSSSGSYNEQFF

V: TRBV18
CDR3: CASSPSAAAEQFF

V: TRBV7-3
CDR3: CASSLIHPSNEQFF

V: TRBV4-1
CDR3: CASSQESGRIGANYGYTF

V: TRBV12-3/TRBV12-4
CDR3: CASSVKRGHEQFF

V: TRBV6-1
CDR3: CASSEGYQPQHF

V: TRBV28
CDR3: CASGVPGAYEQYF

V: TRBV7-9
CDR3: CASSAPIGGDNEQFF

V: TRBV6-1
CDR3: CASSAPLLSGTPNTEAFF